One TCR beta chain is described in this entry. Sequenced by immunoSEQ multiplex PCR; TCRdb stores in-frame clones only, minus some. This sample has about 26,000 clones; more than 70% occur once, and the top ten carry around 5.2%. This entry belongs to a study of lymphopenia after photon versus proton radiotherapy. The V and J ends lost 5 bases and 6 bases, in that order; junction bases with no gene match: 10. The CDR3 is made up of 15 amino acids. Per germline, CDR1 LNHDA and CDR2 SQIVND (reference sequence). The chain couples TRBV19 to TRBJ2-7; TRBD1 aligns across 10 bases. This TCR was sampled from a man aged 25-45 years with gastric cancer. The material was peripheral blood, obtained from a patient treated with photon-based radiotherapy. Here the CDR3 reads CASSPLGTGDPEQYF. CDR3 coding DNA: TGTGCCAGTAGTCCCCTGGGGACAGGGGATCCCGAGCAGTACTTC.